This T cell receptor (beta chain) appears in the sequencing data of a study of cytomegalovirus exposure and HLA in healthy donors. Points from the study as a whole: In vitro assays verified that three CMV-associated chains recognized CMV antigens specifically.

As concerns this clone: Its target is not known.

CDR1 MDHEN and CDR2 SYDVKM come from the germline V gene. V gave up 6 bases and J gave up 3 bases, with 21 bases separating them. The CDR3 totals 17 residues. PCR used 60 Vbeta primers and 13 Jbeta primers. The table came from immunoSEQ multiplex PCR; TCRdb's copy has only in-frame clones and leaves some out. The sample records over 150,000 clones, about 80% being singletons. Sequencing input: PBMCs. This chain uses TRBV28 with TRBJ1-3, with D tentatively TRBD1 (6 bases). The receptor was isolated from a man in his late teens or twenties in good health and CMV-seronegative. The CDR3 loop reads CASSSHTGLVRGNTIYF. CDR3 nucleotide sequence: TGTGCCAGCAGCTCCCATACAGGGCTGGTTCGTGGAAACACCATATATTTT.